The source of this TCR beta chain is a study of cytomegalovirus exposure and HLA in healthy donors. V lost 4 bases and J 7 bases, leaving 13 bases between the germline ends. The V gene's germline CDR1 is LGHNA and CDR2 YNFKEQ. CDR3 length equals 14 residues. In regard to this clone: Its antigen is undetermined.

Samples came from healthy bone marrow donors. The study, taken as a whole, reports: Another analysis was done later, and it associated around 16,000 TCR beta sequences with HLA alleles at 0.05 false discovery rate. The listing of 150 or so TCR beta chains classed them as cytomegalovirus-associated.

In the PCR, 60 Vbeta and 13 Jbeta primers were used. Produced via immunoSEQ multiplex PCR; TCRdb's table is partial and in-frame only. The sample lists about 130,000 clones, 81% seen once, with around 0.7% in the top ten. Specimen: PBMCs. The V gene is TRBV4-2, the J gene TRBJ1-4; a weak D match, TRBD1 (6 bases). The sequence came from a man aged 18 to 29 in good health and CMV-seronegative. The CDR3 loop reads CASSPQGLREKLFF. CDR3 coding DNA: TGTGCCAGCAGCCCGCAGGGGTTGCGTGAAAAACTGTTTTTT.